The 11 T cell receptor beta chains reported below all come from one sample, sequenced in a study of T cells after posttransplantation cyclophosphamide. Measured with immunoSEQ multiplex PCR; TCRdb has only the in-frame clones, and not every one. This sample has 28,000 or so clones, with more than 80% found just once. Sequencing was done on a sample of PBMCs. These receptors came from a man aged 45-65 years.

This rearrangement joins TRBV5-1 to TRBJ1-2, with a possible D match to TRBD1 (6 bases). Trimming stripped 0 bases from V and 4 bases from J, with 10 bases between. Germline loops: CDR1 SGHRS, CDR2 YFSETQ. The CDR3 contains 14 residues. The CDR3 protein is CASSLALTGYGYTF. CDR3 in DNA: TGCGCCAGCAGCTTGGCCCTGACAGGCTATGGCTACACCTTC.

The rearrangement uses TRBV15 and TRBJ2-1; D is perhaps TRBD2 (6 bases). From germline, CDR1 is LNHNV and CDR2 YYDKDF (reference sequence). V was pared by 1 base and J by 5 bases, with 12 bases between. There are 15 residues in the CDR3. The CDR3 coding sequence is TGTGCCACCAGCAGAGTCGGGGGTGGAAACAATGAGCAGTTCTTC. Residues: CATSRVGGGNNEQFF.

The chain carries TRBV7-9 and TRBJ1-2; D is unclear. Trimming stripped 1 base from V and 9 bases from J, with 15 bases between. The V gene's germline CDR1 is SEHNR and CDR2 FQNEAQ (reference sequence). This CDR3 has 14 residues. CDR3 amino acids: CASSLESGMVSYTF. The CDR3 bases are TGTGCCAGCAGCTTAGAGTCCGGGATGGTGAGCTACACCTTC.

The chain joins TRBV30 to TRBJ1-2, with 7 bases matching TRBD1. J gave up 4 bases and V 6 bases, and 2 bases lay outside the gene matches. Germline CDR1 GTSNPN, CDR2 SVGIG (reference sequence). The CDR3 totals 11 residues. Here the CDR3 DNA reads TGTGCCTGTCGACAGGGCTATGGCTACACCTTC. Amino acid sequence: CACRQGYGYTF.

The chain recombines TRBV9 with TRBJ2-5; 7 bases map to TRBD2. The CDR3 spans 15 residues. J lost 5 bases, V lost 4 bases, and 11 bases had no gene match. CDR1 and CDR2 from the germline V gene are SGDLS and YYNGEE. The CDR3 DNA reads TGTGCCAGCAGCCCTCGGTTTGGACTAGGGGAGACCCAGTACTTC. Encoded protein: CASSPRFGLGETQYF.

The rearrangement joins TRBV5-1 to TRBJ2-2; D perhaps matches TRBD1 (5 bases). The germline CDR1 and CDR2 sequences are SGHRS and YFSETQ. The CDR3 covers 13 residues. V was cut by 6 bases and J by 5 bases, with 11 bases left in between. CDR3 residues: CASTGLGTGELFF. CDR3 nucleotide sequence: TGCGCCAGCACAGGGTTAGGGACCGGGGAGCTGTTTTTT.

V usage is TRBV4-2 and J usage is TRBJ1-1; TRBD1 aligns across 9 bases. The junction had 1 base not matched to a gene; V was cut back by 1 base and J by 4 bases. Germline CDR1 LGHNA, CDR2 YNFKEQ. CDR3 size: 14 residues. CDR3: CASSQGTGVTEAFF. The CDR3 nucleotides are TGTGCCAGCAGCCAAGGGACAGGGGTCACTGAAGCTTTCTTT.

This chain uses TRBV7-2 with TRBJ2-7; no clear D gene. This CDR3 region has 11 residues. Germline CDR1 is SGHTA and CDR2 is FQGNSA. V lost 4 bases and J lost 4, with 5 bases in between. CDR3 loop: CASSSFYEQYF. The DNA for the CDR3 is TGTGCCAGCAGCTCCTTTTACGAGCAGTACTTC.

The V gene is TRBV25-1, the J gene TRBJ2-7; D perhaps matches TRBD2 (7 bases). CDR1 and CDR2 (germline): MGHDK, SYGVNS. Between the trimmed V and J ends, which lost 3 bases and 7 bases, there was a span of 22 bases. The CDR3 is 16 amino acids. The CDR3 region has the DNA TGTGCCAGCAGTGACCCTACGGTCGGGGGGCTGGGAGAGCAGTACTTC. It codes for CASSDPTVGGLGEQYF.

The chain combines TRBV6-6 with TRBJ2-1; D is perhaps TRBD2 (7 bases). V gave up 8 bases and J gave up 6 bases, with 17 bases separating them. The CDR3 spans 14 residues. Germline V gene data show CDR1 as MNHNY and CDR2 as SVGAGI (reference sequence). Here the CDR3 DNA reads TGTGCCAGCCGGGCGGCGGGGGCGGGCAATGAGCAGTTCTTC. Translating it yields CASRAAGAGNEQFF.

V gene TRBV5-6 combines with J gene TRBJ2-3; 7 positions agree with TRBD1. This CDR3 spans 14 amino acids. V lost 4 bases and J lost 2; bases outside the gene matches: 4. The V gene's germline CDR1 is SGHDT and CDR2 YYEEEE. CDR3 in amino acids: CASSTGTVTDTQYF. CDR3 bases: TGTGCCAGCAGCACCGGGACAGTCACAGATACGCAGTATTTT.